This entry lists 4 T cell receptor beta chains sequenced from one sample in a study of shared clonotypes between healthy human individuals. Sequencing used immunoSEQ multiplex PCR; TCRdb keeps in-frame clones, though not all of them. The sample consists of roughly 2.4 million clones, around 95% of them appearing once. Source material: naive CD4+ T cells sorted from blood. Specified subset: CD45RA+ positively selected. Every receptor here comes from a man aged 18 to 30 in good health.

The V call is TRBV10-3, the J call TRBJ2-4, with D perhaps TRBD2 (5 bases). Germline CDR1 and CDR2: ENHRY and SYGVKD. The CDR3 spans 15 residues. Trimming stripped 3 bases from V and 8 bases from J, with 17 bases between. The CDR3 loop reads CAISDQALGSYIQYF. The CDR3 DNA is TGTGCCATCAGTGACCAGGCTCTAGGGAGTTACATTCAGTACTTC.

This clone showed up just once. This chain uses TRBV6-5 with TRBJ2-7; D is undetermined. This CDR3 has 12 residues. V lost 4 bases, J lost 2 bases, and 6 bases lay in between. Germline CDR1 reads MNHEY; CDR2 reads SVGAGI. The chain's CDR3 is CASSSFTYEQYF. CDR3 in DNA: TGTGCCAGCAGTTCCTTTACCTACGAGCAGTACTTC.

V is TRBV29-1 and J is TRBJ2-3; 7 nucleotides line up with TRBD1. This CDR3 is 17 amino acids long. The trim removed 4 bases at V and 0 bases at J, leaving 13 bases unmatched. Per the germline V gene, CDR1 is SQVTM and CDR2 is ANQGSEA. The CDR3 protein is CSVAPGQRTTSTDTQYF. CDR3 bases: TGCAGCGTTGCCCCGGGACAGAGAACCACTAGCACAGATACGCAGTATTTT.

The chain links TRBV27 to TRBJ2-5; D not certain. The germline gives CDR1 MNHEY, CDR2 SMNVEV (reference sequence). The CDR3 length is 13 residues. V gave up 0 bases and J gave up 5 bases, with 7 bases separating them. The CDR3 loop is CASSLSGIETQYF. In DNA, the CDR3 is TGTGCCAGCAGTTTATCTGGTATTGAGACCCAGTACTTC.